Detailed here is one TCR beta chain. The antigen it binds to is not known. Base qualities are not recorded, but no much larger clone differs from it by a single base. CDR1 SEHNR and CDR2 FQNEAQ were looked up in the germline V gene (reference sequence). V lost 5 bases and J lost 6 bases, and the count of bases not matched to a germline gene is 9. Including the terminal cysteine and phenylalanine, the CDR3 comprises 14 residues. Just the 42-base CDR3 DNA is kept, in frame starting at base 1. These data come from a study of blood T cell repertoires in COVID-19 (dated by TCRdb to 2018 to 2020). Background for the entire study: Samples from collaborators originated in the United States, Italy and Spain and spanned both the acute and convalescent phases of COVID-19. The material from the prospective study consisted of cDNA or gDNA derived from T cells, B-cell-depleted T cells, or PBMCs. The dataset comprised deeply sampled blood TCRbeta repertoires from subjects exposed to, actively infected with, or recovered from COVID-19. The repertoires were made available in a free public database intended to serve as a resource for research on the immune response to SARS-CoV-2. The samples were drawn from two sources: the first 160 participants of the ongoing ImmuneRACE study, and 1,000 to 1,500 subjects contributed by 6 global collaborators. The sample metadata nearly always contained a de-identified subject ID, COVID-19 status, age in years and sex. Where available, HLA class I and class II types were obtained from metadata supplied by the sample provider rather than from assay-based typing.

General findings and caveats noted by the study authors: The amount of clinical and demographic metadata varied by source and participant and was provided uncurated.

The immunoSEQ Assay, a bias-controlled multiplex PCR, was used to amplify TCRbeta CDR3 regions from genomic DNA. Under the source paper's analysis protocol: The number of nucleated cells in each sample was estimated by amplification of reference gene primers within the assay. Sequence reads were collapsed and filtered to measure the absolute abundance of every unique TCRbeta CDR3 rearrangement. Productive Simpson clonality was computed per sample as the square root of Simpson's diversity index over productive rearrangements. TCRdb provides this immuneACCESS table in a form limited to in-frame rearrangements. Some clones are lacking; in checked studies, under half of them reflect an unresolved V gene, and why the rest are absent is not known. V, J and clone size derive from that table, while D and trimming were established from the DNA sequence. The sample has 150,000 to 200,000 clones on record, about 78% of them singletons. The ten top clones hold roughly 8.8% of the sample.

Each collaborating institution followed its own protocols to collect whole blood in K2EDTA tubes. For TCRbeta analysis, collaborator samples were shipped as frozen whole blood, as isolated PBMCs, or as DNA extracted from either sample type. Recombination joined TRBV7-9 with TRBJ2-7; 8 of the junction bases match TRBD2. This TCR derives from a woman between 50 and 59 years old with active or convalescent COVID-19. The specimen was peripheral blood. In nucleotides, the sequence is TGTGCCAGCAGCGTCGGGGGGGCAGTCCGCGAGCAGTACTTC. This yields the protein CASSVGGAVREQYF.